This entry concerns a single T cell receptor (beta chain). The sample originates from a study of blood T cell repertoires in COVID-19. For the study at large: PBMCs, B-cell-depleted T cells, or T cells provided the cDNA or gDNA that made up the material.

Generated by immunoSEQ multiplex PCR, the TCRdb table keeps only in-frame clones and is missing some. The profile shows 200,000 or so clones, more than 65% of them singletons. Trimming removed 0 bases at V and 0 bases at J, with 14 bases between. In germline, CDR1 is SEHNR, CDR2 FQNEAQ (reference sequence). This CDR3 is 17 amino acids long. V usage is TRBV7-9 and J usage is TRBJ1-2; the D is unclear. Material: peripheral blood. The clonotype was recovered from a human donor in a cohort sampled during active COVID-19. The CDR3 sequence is CASSLAGSGKPNYGYTF. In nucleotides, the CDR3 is TGTGCCAGCAGCTTAGCGGGGTCCGGGAAGCCTAACTATGGCTACACCTTC. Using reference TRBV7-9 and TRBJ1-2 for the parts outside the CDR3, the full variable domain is DTGVSQNPRHKITKRGQNVTFRCDPISEHNRLYWYRQTLGQGPEFLTYFQNEAQLEKSRLLSDRFSAERPKGSFSTLEIQRTEQGDSAMYLCASSLAGSGKPNYGYTFGSGTRLTVV.